The following is a T cell receptor (beta chain) sequence with its context. Its target is unknown. The data derive from a study of shared clonotypes between healthy human individuals. Study conclusions and caveats: How much donors shared clonotypes was expected to be affected by sequencing depth. What limited the represented genetic and exposure-history diversity was the small number of donors.

Original handling: As immunoSEQ supplied junction-only sequences (without quality scores), filtering differed. Libraries were prepared by immunoSEQ multiplex PCR; TCRdb keeps only in-frame clonotypes and omits some of them. V, J and clone size were drawn from that table, and D and trimming were deduced from the DNA. The sample yields fewer than 1.6 million clones, approximately 98.5% seen once. The V end was cut by 0 bases, the J end by 0 bases, with 12 bases between. In germline, CDR1 is MGHRA, CDR2 YSYEKL. This CDR3 comprises 16 residues. Caucasian adults residing in Nashville, Tennessee made up all the donors.

Sequencing was done on a sample of naive CD4+ T cells sorted from blood. Subset described: CD45RA+ positively selected. The rearrangement uses TRBV4-1 and TRBJ2-7; weak D call: TRBD1 (7 bases). The source of this sequence is a man in his thirties or forties in good health. CDR3: CASSQEQGRPSYEQYF. CDR3 nucleotides: TGCGCCAGCAGCCAAGAACAGGGGAGGCCCTCCTACGAGCAGTACTTC.